This is a list of T cell receptor beta chains from one sample in a study of vaccination effects on CD4 cells after COVID-19. TCRdb keeps only in-frame clones here, not all; method: immunoSEQ multiplex PCR. The repertoire holds 65,000 to 85,000 clones, with around 80% as singletons. These receptors are not linked to any known antigen. The sequences come from CD4+ T cells from PBMCs cultured with SARS-CoV-2 spike peptides, collected before COVID-19 vaccination. The receptors stem from a human donor who received a COVID-19 vaccine. Each CDR3 is given with its conserved first and last residue. A D gene is named only where the DNA matches it firmly. Clone size is given for some rows only: seen once, a few or many times, or a class if the clone is expanded.

TRBD2 | NA | TRBJ2-5 | TRBV7-3 | TGTGCCAGCAGTCCGGGTAGCGGGTACAAAGAGACCCAGTACTTC | CASSPGSGYKETQYF
NA | NA | TRBJ2-5 | TRBV4-2 | TGTGCCAGCAGCCAGCTAACCACGGGAACTCAAGAGACCCAGTACTTC | CASSQLTTGTQETQYF
NA | NA | TRBJ1-2 | TRBV4-3 | TGCGCCAGCAGCCAAGGACAGAACTATGGCTACACCTTC | CASSQGQNYGYTF
NA | NA | TRBJ2-3 | TRBV10-2 | TGCGCCAGCCATGACCCTAGCACAGATACGCAGTATTTT | CASHDPSTDTQYF
NA | NA | TRBJ2-1 | TRBV6-5 | TGTGCCAGCAGCCCCTCCCGCAGGGGAAACAATGAGCAGTTCTTC | CASSPSRRGNNEQFF
TRBD1 | once | TRBJ1-4 | TRBV18 | TGTGCCAGCTCACCCGGACAGGCCAGAGCAACTAATGAAAAACTGTTTTTT | CASSPGQARATNEKLFF
NA | few | TRBJ1-1 | TRBV7-9 | TGTGCCAGCAGCTTAGAGGGGTTAGGGGATGCTTTCTTT | CASSLEGLGDAFF
NA | NA | TRBJ2-3 | TRBV5-1 | TGCGCCAGCAGCAGGGACCTGAGTGGCACAGATACGCAGTATTTT | CASSRDLSGTDTQYF
NA | NA | TRBJ1-3 | TRBV9 | TGTGCCAGCAGCGCGCAGGGGTTCAATGGAAACACCATATATTTT | CASSAQGFNGNTIYF
TRBD1 | NA | TRBJ1-6 | TRBV6-5 | TGTGCCAGCATGTTGACAGGGGGGAGCTCACCCCTCCACTTT | CASMLTGGSSPLHF
NA | few | TRBJ2-2 | TRBV6-5 | TGTGCCAGCAGTTATCGGGCCGGGGAGCTGTTTTTT | CASSYRAGELFF
TRBD1 | NA | TRBJ1-5 | TRBV7-8 | TGTGCCAGCAGCGCAACCAGGGGGGGCAATCAGCCCCAGCATTTT | CASSATRGGNQPQHF
NA | NA | TRBJ2-2 | TRBV3-1/TRBV3-2 | TGTGCCAGCATCGATTGGGGCAGCGCGAACACCGGGGAGCTGTTTTTT | CASIDWGSANTGELFF
NA | NA | TRBJ2-5 | TRBV11-2 | TGTGCCAGCAGCCAGCCCGGGGCCCAAGAGACCCAGTACTTC | CASSQPGAQETQYF
NA | NA | TRBJ1-1 | TRBV5-1 | TGCGCCAGCAGCCAGAACACTGAAGCTTTCTTT | CASSQNTEAFF
TRBD1 | once | TRBJ1-1 | TRBV28 | TGTGCCAGCAGTTTTTTTCAGGGGGGAGAGACTGAAGCTTTCTTT | CASSFFQGGETEAFF